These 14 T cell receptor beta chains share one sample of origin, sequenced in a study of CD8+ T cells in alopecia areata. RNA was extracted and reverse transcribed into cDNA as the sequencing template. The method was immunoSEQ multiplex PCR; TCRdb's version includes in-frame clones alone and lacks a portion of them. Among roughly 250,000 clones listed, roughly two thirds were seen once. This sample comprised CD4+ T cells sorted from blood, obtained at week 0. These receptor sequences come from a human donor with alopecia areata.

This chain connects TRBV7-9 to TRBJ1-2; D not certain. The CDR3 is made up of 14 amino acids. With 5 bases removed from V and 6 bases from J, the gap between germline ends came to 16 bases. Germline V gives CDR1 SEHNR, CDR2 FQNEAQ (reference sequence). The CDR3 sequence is CASSPDPYEDGYTF. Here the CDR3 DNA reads TGTGCCAGCAGCCCCGACCCGTATGAGGATGGCTACACCTTC.

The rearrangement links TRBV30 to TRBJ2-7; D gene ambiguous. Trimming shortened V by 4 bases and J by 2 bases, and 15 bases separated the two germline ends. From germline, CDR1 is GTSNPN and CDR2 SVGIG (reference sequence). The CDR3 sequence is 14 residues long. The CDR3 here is CAWTPGERTYEQYF. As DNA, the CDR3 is TGTGCCTGGACTCCAGGAGAACGTACCTACGAGCAGTACTTC.

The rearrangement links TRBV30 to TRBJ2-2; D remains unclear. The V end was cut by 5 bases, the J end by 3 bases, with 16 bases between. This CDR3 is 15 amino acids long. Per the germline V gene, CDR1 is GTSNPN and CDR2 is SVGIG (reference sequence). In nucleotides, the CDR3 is TGTGCCTGGGCGACATTGGAGTTTCACACCGGGGAGCTGTTTTTT. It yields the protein CAWATLEFHTGELFF.

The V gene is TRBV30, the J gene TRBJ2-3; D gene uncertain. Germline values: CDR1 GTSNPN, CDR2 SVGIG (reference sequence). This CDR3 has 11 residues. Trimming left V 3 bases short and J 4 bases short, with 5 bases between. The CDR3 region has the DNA TGTGCCTGGAGAGCGCCAGATACGCAGTATTTT. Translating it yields CAWRAPDTQYF.

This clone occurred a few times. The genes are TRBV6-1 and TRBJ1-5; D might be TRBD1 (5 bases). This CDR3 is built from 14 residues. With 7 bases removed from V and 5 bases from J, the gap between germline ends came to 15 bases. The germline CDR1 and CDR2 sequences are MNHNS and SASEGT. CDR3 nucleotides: TGTGCCAGCACCCCAGGGAATGGACATCAGCCCCAGCATTTT. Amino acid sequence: CASTPGNGHQPQHF.

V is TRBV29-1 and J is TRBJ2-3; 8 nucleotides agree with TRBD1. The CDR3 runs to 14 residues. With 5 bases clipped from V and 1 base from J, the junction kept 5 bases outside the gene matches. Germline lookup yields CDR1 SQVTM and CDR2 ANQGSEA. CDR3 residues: CSVSGTGGTDTQYF. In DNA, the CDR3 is TGCAGCGTTTCCGGGACAGGAGGCACAGATACGCAGTATTTT.

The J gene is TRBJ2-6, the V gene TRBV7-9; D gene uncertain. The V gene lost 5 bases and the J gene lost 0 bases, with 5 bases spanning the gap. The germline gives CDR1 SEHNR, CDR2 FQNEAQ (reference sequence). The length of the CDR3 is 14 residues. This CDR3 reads CASSPSSGANVLTF. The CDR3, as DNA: TGTGCCAGCAGCCCGAGCTCTGGGGCCAACGTCCTGACTTTC.

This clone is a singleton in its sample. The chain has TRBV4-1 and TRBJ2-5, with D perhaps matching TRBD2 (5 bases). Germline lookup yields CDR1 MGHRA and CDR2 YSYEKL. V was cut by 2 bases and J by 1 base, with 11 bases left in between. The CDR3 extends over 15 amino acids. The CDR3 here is CASSQSSLAQETQYF. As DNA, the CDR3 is TGCGCCAGCAGCCAATCCTCCCTAGCCCAAGAGACCCAGTACTTC.

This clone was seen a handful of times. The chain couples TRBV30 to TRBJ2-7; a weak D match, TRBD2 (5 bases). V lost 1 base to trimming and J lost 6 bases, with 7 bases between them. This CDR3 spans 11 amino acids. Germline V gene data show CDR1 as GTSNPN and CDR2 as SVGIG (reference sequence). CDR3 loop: CAWSGGSEQYF. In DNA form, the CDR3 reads TGTGCCTGGAGTGGAGGGAGCGAGCAGTACTTC.

The CDR3 region has the DNA TGCAGCGTTGCCGGGGCTGCCTCTGGGGCCAACGTCCTGACTTTC. Translated, it gives CSVAGAASGANVLTF. The chain uses TRBV29-1 and TRBJ2-6; TRBD1 or TRBD2 may be the D gene (5 bases each). The CDR3 runs to 15 residues. Germline V lookup: CDR1 SQVTM, CDR2 ANQGSEA. The germline V and J ends were trimmed by 4 bases and 0 bases, with 10 bases remaining between them.

CDR3 residues: CASSLTGSRTGELFF. CDR3 in DNA: TGCGCCAGCAGCTTGACAGGGAGTAGGACCGGGGAGCTGTTTTTT. The rearrangement uses TRBV5-1 and TRBJ2-2; D may be TRBD1 (6 bases). With 1 base removed from V and 5 bases from J, the gap between germline ends came to 12 bases. Germline V CDR1 and CDR2: SGHRS, YFSETQ. The CDR3 covers 15 residues.

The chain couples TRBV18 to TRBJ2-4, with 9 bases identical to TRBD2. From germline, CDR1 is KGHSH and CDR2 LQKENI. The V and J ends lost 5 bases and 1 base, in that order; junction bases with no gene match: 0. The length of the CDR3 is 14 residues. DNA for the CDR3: TGTGCCAGCTCAACTAGCGGGGCCAAAAACATTCAGTACTTC. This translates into CASSTSGAKNIQYF.

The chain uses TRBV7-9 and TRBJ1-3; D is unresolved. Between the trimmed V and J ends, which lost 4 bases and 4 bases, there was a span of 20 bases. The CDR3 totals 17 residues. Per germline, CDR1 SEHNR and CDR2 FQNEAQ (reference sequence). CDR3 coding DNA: TGTGCCAGCAGCTCCCCTTTATCCCCGGTGGCCGGAAACACCATATATTTT. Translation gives CASSSPLSPVAGNTIYF.

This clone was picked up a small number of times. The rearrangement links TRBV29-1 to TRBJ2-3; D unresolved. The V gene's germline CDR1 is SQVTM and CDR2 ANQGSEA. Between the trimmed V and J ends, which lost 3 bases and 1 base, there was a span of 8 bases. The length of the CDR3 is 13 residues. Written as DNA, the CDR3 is TGCAGCGTTGATGGTATCCGCACAGATACGCAGTATTTT. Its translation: CSVDGIRTDTQYF.